This is a list of T cell receptor beta chains from one sample in a study of shared clonotypes between healthy human individuals. TCRdb's table, derived via immunoSEQ multiplex PCR, lists solely in-frame clones and lacks some. The sample yields 2,500,000 or so clones, 93% seen once. What was sequenced was naive CD4+ T cells from PBMCs. The origin of the receptors is a man younger than 35 in good health. Some clones in this sample may be carry-over from other donors' samples. Both conserved end residues are part of each CDR3. A D gene is named only where the DNA matches it firmly. The listing skips clone size in some rows; elsewhere it reads once, few, many or a size class.

d_call,j_call,clone_size,v_call,cdr3_nt,cdr3_aa
TRBD2,TRBJ2-1,.,TRBV14,TGTGCCAGCAGCTCATTAGGACTAGCGGGAGTAGTTGAGCAGTTCTTC,CASSSLGLAGVVEQFF
.,TRBJ2-7,.,TRBV11-2,TGTGCCAGCAGCTCCCCTCTTTGGGGGAACGAGCAGTACTTC,CASSSPLWGNEQYF
TRBD2,TRBJ2-7,.,TRBV28,TGTGCCAGCAGTTTGCCTAGCGGCGAGCAGTACTTC,CASSLPSGEQYF
.,TRBJ1-1,.,TRBV18,TGTGCCAGCTCACCACCGGGGGCCCTAAACACTGAAGCTTTCTTT,CASSPPGALNTEAFF
.,TRBJ2-3,.,TRBV18,TGTGCCAGCTCACCATCCTTAACAGGGTTGGGAGATACGCAGTATTTT,CASSPSLTGLGDTQYF
.,TRBJ2-3,.,TRBV14,TGTGCCAGCAGCCAATTTTCCGGGCGCAGCACAGATACGCAGTATTTT,CASSQFSGRSTDTQYF
.,TRBJ1-6,.,TRBV5-4,TGTGCCAGCAGCTTGCTGGGGTCCTATAATTCACCCCTCCACTTT,CASSLLGSYNSPLHF
TRBD1,TRBJ1-1,.,TRBV15,TGTGCCACCAGCCCGCCGGGGACAGGGGGCCGTTGGACTGAAGCTTTCTTT,CATSPPGTGGRWTEAFF
.,TRBJ1-6,.,TRBV5-1,TGCGCCAGCAGCTTGATAGGGCCCGAGGATTCACCCCTCCACTTT,CASSLIGPEDSPLHF
.,TRBJ2-7,.,TRBV5-4,TGTGCCAGCAGCTTGGGCGGGGGCCCGAGAGACGAGCAGTACTTC,CASSLGGGPRDEQYF
TRBD2,TRBJ2-7,.,TRBV2,TGTGCCAGGGGAGGACGGGAGGGTTACGAGCAGTACTTC,CARGGREGYEQYF
TRBD2,TRBJ2-7,.,TRBV28,TGTGCCAGCCGCAGCGGGGTCTTACTCTACGAGCAGTACTTC,CASRSGVLLYEQYF
TRBD1,TRBJ2-7,once,TRBV28,TGTGCCAGCAGTTTGGGACAGGGTCACTACGAGCAGTACTTC,CASSLGQGHYEQYF
.,TRBJ2-1,.,TRBV5-1,TGCGCCACCGCACTCTCTCCAGGGGATGGCCGTGAGCAGTTCTTC,CATALSPGDGREQFF
.,TRBJ1-2,.,TRBV28,TGTGCCACCGTGTCCCCCAGGTACTATGGCTACACCTTC,CATVSPRYYGYTF
TRBD2,TRBJ2-1,.,TRBV7-6,TGTGCCAGCAGCTGGACTAGCGGGAGGTACAATGAGCAGTTCTTC,CASSWTSGRYNEQFF
.,TRBJ2-7,.,TRBV29-1,TGCAGCGTTGGTACTAAATTGTCCTACGAGCAGTACTTC,CSVGTKLSYEQYF
TRBD2,TRBJ2-2,.,TRBV11-2,TGTGCCAGCAGCAAGCTGTCTAGCGGGAAAGGGTCCGGGGAGCTGTTTTTT,CASSKLSSGKGSGELFF
.,TRBJ2-5,.,TRBV5-1,TGCGCCAGCAGCTTGGAAGGGACACCGCAAGAGACCCAGTACTTC,CASSLEGTPQETQYF
.,TRBJ1-4,once,TRBV5-1,TGCGCCAGCAGGGGTGGACCGGGGGCTAATGAAAAACTGTTTTTT,CASRGGPGANEKLFF
TRBD1,TRBJ1-1,.,TRBV5-4,TGTGCCAGCAGCCCCCGACAGGGGAACACTGAAGCTTTCTTT,CASSPRQGNTEAFF
.,TRBJ2-7,.,TRBV18,TGTGCCAGCTCACCACCTGTGGACCGTTACGAGCAGTACTTC,CASSPPVDRYEQYF
.,TRBJ2-3,.,TRBV4-2,TGTGCCAGCAGCCAACCGACCCCAGTAACAGATACGCAGTATTTT,CASSQPTPVTDTQYF
.,TRBJ2-5,.,TRBV29-1,TGCAGCGTTACGGGACGGAGGTTCCAGGAGACCCAGTACTTC,CSVTGRRFQETQYF
TRBD1,TRBJ2-5,.,TRBV7-9,TGTGCCAGCAGCTTAGAAGGGACAGGGAGCGAGACCCAGTACTTC,CASSLEGTGSETQYF
.,TRBJ1-1,once,TRBV28,TGTGCCAGCAGTTTTTTGGGGGGGAGTAACACTGAAGCTTTCTTT,CASSFLGGSNTEAFF
.,TRBJ2-2,.,TRBV7-7,TGTGCCAGCAGCCACGATGTCGGGTCCTCCCGACCCGGGGAGCTGTTTTTT,CASSHDVGSSRPGELFF
.,TRBJ1-4,.,TRBV18,TGTGCCAGCTCACTACGACAGAATGAAAAACTGTTTTTT,CASSLRQNEKLFF
TRBD1,TRBJ1-3,.,TRBV7-2,TGTGCCAGCAGCGGACCCCGGGACAGGGGAAACACCATATATTTT,CASSGPRDRGNTIYF
.,TRBJ1-2,.,TRBV29-1,TGCAGCGTTCAACAGTTTACCCTAGCCAGTGGCTACACCTTC,CSVQQFTLASGYTF
.,TRBJ2-5,.,TRBV28,TGTGCCAGCAGTTTATCCGCAGTTGGAGGGACCCAGTACTTC,CASSLSAVGGTQYF
.,TRBJ2-2,once,TRBV7-7,TGTGCCAGCAGCTTAGACCGGAGGGACGGGGAGCTGTTTTTT,CASSLDRRDGELFF
.,TRBJ2-7,.,TRBV9,TGTGCCAGCAGCGCGATTGGGACAAGGGGTGTTGAGCAGTACTTC,CASSAIGTRGVEQYF
.,TRBJ1-3,.,TRBV7-3,TGTGCCAGCAGCTTATACTCTGGAAACACCATATATTTT,CASSLYSGNTIYF
.,TRBJ1-2,.,TRBV19,TGTGCCAGTAGTATAAAGGCAGGAGATAACTATGGCTACACCTTC,CASSIKAGDNYGYTF
.,TRBJ2-7,.,TRBV11-3,TGTGCCAGCAGCACAGCGAGGGGACTCGAGCAGTACTTC,CASSTARGLEQYF
.,TRBJ2-1,.,TRBV7-9,TGTGCCAGCAGCTTAGTCCAGGGAGACTACAATGAGCAGTTCTTC,CASSLVQGDYNEQFF
TRBD1,TRBJ1-5,.,TRBV11-2,TGTGCCAGCAGCCCCAATACAGGGGGCGAAGGCAATCAGCCCCAGCATTTT,CASSPNTGGEGNQPQHF
TRBD2,TRBJ2-7,.,TRBV6-1,TGTGCCAGCGGGAATAGCGGGTACGGATCCTACGAGCAGTACTTC,CASGNSGYGSYEQYF
.,TRBJ1-2,.,TRBV27,TGTGCCAGCAGTTTAACAGGGAGCTATGGCTACACCTTC,CASSLTGSYGYTF
.,TRBJ2-5,.,TRBV5-6,TGTGCCAGCAGCCCCCGACGGTCCCGGCCCTCCGAGACCCAGTACTTC,CASSPRRSRPSETQYF
.,TRBJ1-2,.,TRBV14,TGTGCCAGCAGCCAAGGGAACGCCTGGGGCTATGGCTACACCTTC,CASSQGNAWGYGYTF
TRBD2,TRBJ2-1,.,TRBV5-1,TGCGCCAGCGCTCCTAGCGGCGGACACAATGAGCAGTTCTTC,CASAPSGGHNEQFF
.,TRBJ2-2,.,TRBV11-3,TGTGCCAGCAGCTTATTTGGGGGGAACACCGGGGAGCTGTTTTTT,CASSLFGGNTGELFF